Shown below are 16 T cell receptor beta chains from a single sample sequenced in a study of T cell changes during pregnancy in multiple sclerosis. Assay used: immunoSEQ multiplex PCR; TCRdb lists only in-frame clones, some missing. In the table there are 75,000 to 85,000 clones, 90% to 95% of which are singletons. Sequenced material: peripheral blood, taken in the second trimester of pregnancy. The receptors derive from a female donor with multiple sclerosis, enrolled in a pregnancy study.

The genes are TRBV5-6 and TRBJ2-1; 7 bases match TRBD1. The CDR3 consists of 14 residues. With V trimmed by 4 bases and J by 12 bases, 13 bases remained unmatched. Germline V lookup: CDR1 SGHDT, CDR2 YYEEEE. CDR3 sequence (DNA): TGTGCCAGCAGCCTCCGGGACAGAGCAGGAGTGCAGTTCTTC. Translation: CASSLRDRAGVQFF. Complete variable domain (other parts from reference TRBV5-6 and TRBJ2-1): DAGVTQSPTHLIKTRGQQVTLRCSPKSGHDTVSWYQQALGQGPQFIFQYYEEEERQRGNFPDRFSGHQFPNYSSELNVNALLLGDSALYLCASSLRDRAGVQFFGPGTRLTVL.

The DNA of the CDR3 is TGTGCCAGCAGCTTTAGTAGCGGTGAGAGGGGCAATCAGCCCCAGCATTTT. Residues: CASSFSSGERGNQPQHF. This chain joins TRBV5-6 and TRBJ1-5; D is unclear. There are 17 residues in the CDR3. Trimming shortened V by 2 bases and J by 2 bases, and 17 bases separated the two germline ends. CDR1 SGHDT and CDR2 YYEEEE come from the germline V gene.

The rearrangement uses TRBV2 and TRBJ2-4; D is uncertain. This CDR3 region has 15 residues. Germline V CDR1 and CDR2: SNHLY, FYNNEI. The germline V and J ends were trimmed by 7 bases and 1 base, with 14 bases remaining between them. The DNA for the CDR3 is TGTGCCAGCATCCCGCCCGAGTTGGCCAAAAACATTCAGTACTTC. Residues: CASIPPELAKNIQYF.

V is TRBV2 and J is TRBJ1-2; D remains unclear. The CDR3 runs to 13 residues. Germline V lookup: CDR1 SNHLY, CDR2 FYNNEI. Trimming cost V 6 bases and J 7 bases, with 15 bases left between them. The CDR3 spells CASSSRAGGGYTF. The CDR3, as DNA: TGTGCCAGCAGCTCCCGGGCAGGAGGTGGCTACACCTTC.

The rearrangement uses TRBV6-5 and TRBJ1-4; TRBD1 agrees at 8 bases. This CDR3 comprises 15 residues. Germline V gene sequence: CDR1 MNHEY, CDR2 SVGAGI. The ends lost 5 bases at V and 8 bases at J; junction bases unmatched: 10. The CDR3 protein is CASSLAQGAKEKLFF. The CDR3 DNA is TGTGCCAGCAGTCTAGCGCAGGGGGCGAAGGAAAAACTGTTTTTT.

This chain uses TRBV6-1 with TRBJ2-2; 10 bases align to TRBD1. In germline, CDR1 is MNHNS, CDR2 SASEGT. The CDR3 spans 18 residues. The trim removed 4 bases at V and 5 bases at J, leaving 13 bases unmatched. The CDR3 here is CASSVETGGAGWTGELFF. The CDR3 DNA follows: TGTGCCAGCAGTGTCGAGACAGGGGGCGCGGGTTGGACCGGGGAGCTGTTTTTT.

The V and J genes are TRBV6-6 and TRBJ1-6; 10 positions agree with TRBD1. The CDR3 covers 15 residues. V lost 3 bases, J lost 8 bases, and 4 bases stayed unmatched. Per the germline V gene, CDR1 is MNHNY and CDR2 is SVGAGI (reference sequence). The DNA of the CDR3 is TGTGCCAGCAGTTATCAAGGGACAGGGGATTCACCCCTCCACTTT. This encodes CASSYQGTGDSPLHF.

The rearrangement uses TRBV6-4 and TRBJ2-1, with TRBD2 as a possible D gene (5 bases). In germline, CDR1 is MRHNA, CDR2 SNTAGT. Trimming cost V 0 bases and J 9 bases, with 12 bases left between them. The CDR3 is 14 residues long. The chain's CDR3 is CASSDSSGVVEQFF. DNA of the CDR3: TGTGCCAGCAGTGACTCTTCCGGGGTAGTTGAGCAGTTCTTC.

This clone was seen only a few times. The CDR3 sequence: CASSPRTGKTFF. The CDR3 DNA sequence: TGTGCCAGCAGCCCAAGGACAGGGAAGACTTTCTTT. The chain carries TRBV27 and TRBJ1-1, with 8 bases fitting TRBD1. J lost 12 bases, V lost 6 bases, and 9 bases had no gene match. The CDR3 sequence is 12 residues long. CDR1 and CDR2 (germline): MNHEY, SMNVEV (reference sequence).

The CDR3 nucleotides read TGTGCCAGCAGCCCAACCGGGACAGGGCGATATGGCTACACCTTC. Its translation is CASSPTGTGRYGYTF. The chain has TRBV7-9 and TRBJ1-2, with TRBD1 identical over 9 bases. Trimming cost V 5 bases and J 5 bases; bases outside gene matches: 9. CDR3 size: 15 residues. The germline V gene has CDR1 SEHNR and CDR2 FQNEAQ (reference sequence).

The gene calls are TRBV7-9 and TRBJ1-2; possibly TRBD1 for D (5 bases). The length of the CDR3 is 12 residues. The V and J ends lost 8 bases and 3 bases respectively, with 10 bases between them. Looked up from germline, CDR1 is SEHNR and CDR2 is FQNEAQ (reference sequence). CDR3 region: CASSRVDYGYTF. Written as DNA, the CDR3 is TGTGCCAGCTCCAGGGTGGACTATGGCTACACCTTC. The full variable domain, rest sourced from reference TRBV7-9 and TRBJ1-2, is DTGVSQNPRHKITKRGQNVTFRCDPISEHNRLYWYRQTLGQGPEFLTYFQNEAQLEKSRLLSDRFSAERPKGSFSTLEIQRTEQGDSAMYLCASSRVDYGYTFGSGTRLTVV.

The CDR3, as DNA: TGTGCCAGCAGTTACTTAGGGACAGAGCATGGCTACACCTTC. Its translation is CASSYLGTEHGYTF. This sequence joins TRBV6-5 and TRBJ1-2; 7 bases are a match to TRBD1. The germline V gene has CDR1 MNHEY and CDR2 SVGAGI. The CDR3 is made up of 14 amino acids. J lost 6 bases, V lost 1 base, and 5 bases had no gene match.

The genes are TRBV5-1 and TRBJ1-1; D perhaps matches TRBD1 (5 bases). Trimming stripped 5 bases from V and 0 bases from J, with 14 bases between. The germline V gene encodes CDR1 SGHRS and CDR2 YFSETQ. There are 15 residues in the CDR3. The CDR3 coding sequence is TGCGCCAGCAGTCCAAGAAGGGGCTTGAACACTGAAGCTTTCTTT. This translates into CASSPRRGLNTEAFF. Full variable domain (outside the CDR3, taken from reference TRBV5-1 and TRBJ1-1): KAGVTQTPRYLIKTRGQQVTLSCSPISGHRSVSWYQQTPGQGLQFLFEYFSETQRNKGNFPGRFSGRQFSNSRSEMNVSTLELGDSALYLCASSPRRGLNTEAFFGQGTRLTVV.

The V and J genes are TRBV7-8 and TRBJ2-7; 7 bases are a match to TRBD1. V dropped 4 bases and J dropped 3; count of bases not matched to a gene: 15. This CDR3 has 17 amino acids. Germline CDR1 is SGHVS and CDR2 is FQNEAQ. CDR3 sequence reads: CASSSRTGAVWDYEQYF. CDR3 in DNA: TGTGCCAGCAGCTCGCGTACAGGGGCGGTTTGGGACTACGAGCAGTACTTC.

The chain joins TRBV6-4 to TRBJ1-5, with D hard to call. V was clipped by 5 bases and J by 1 base, with 6 bases between them. The germline CDR1 and CDR2 sequences are MRHNA and SNTAGT. This CDR3 is 13 amino acids long. The CDR3 spells CASSTDSNQPQHF. CDR3 in DNA: TGTGCCAGCAGTACAGACAGCAATCAGCCCCAGCATTTT.

CDR3 nucleotide sequence: TGCGCCAGCAGTCAATCGTGGCCGCGGCGAAAGTACTTC. The encoded protein is CASSQSWPRRKYF. The chain joins TRBV23-1 to TRBJ2-7; D is uncertain. TRBV23-1 is identified as an open reading frame with a role that is uncertain. The V gene lost 0 bases and the J gene lost 11 bases, with 14 bases spanning the gap. The CDR3 is 13 amino acids.